The 17 T cell receptor beta chains listed next were all sequenced from one sample in a study of T cell repertoires in cytomegalovirus infection. TCRdb re-analysed the reads in MiXCR, keeping a single row per CDR3 protein. Here the sample spans about 310,000 distinct CDR3 sequences, 15% to 20% being singletons. Sequenced: PBMCs. The receptors derive from a human donor in good health (CMV status not recorded). Some clones in this sample may be carry-over from other donors' samples.

This clonotype came up many times. The chain couples TRBV7-9 to TRBJ2-7; D gene unclear. Germline V lookup: CDR1 SEHNR, CDR2 FQNEAQ (reference sequence). Trimming pared 1 base from V and 6 bases from J, leaving 10 bases between. This CDR3 has 13 amino acids. The CDR3 coding sequence is TGTGCCAGCAGCTTAGTTCCGGGTGGCGAGCAGTACTTC. Translated, it gives CASSLVPGGEQYF.

The chain joins TRBV4-1 to TRBJ2-1, with D perhaps TRBD2 (5 bases). Trimming removed 0 bases from V and 2 bases from J, with 11 bases in between. Germline CDR1 MGHRA, CDR2 YSYEKL. The CDR3 spans 16 residues. The CDR3 bases are TGCGCCAGCAGCCAAGATCGCGCTAGCCCCTACAATGAGCAGTTCTTC. As protein: CASSQDRASPYNEQFF.

This clonotype has more than one count but fewer than ten. The chain joins TRBV2 to TRBJ1-4, with D possibly TRBD1 on 5 matching bases. V lost 8 bases and J lost 4, with 20 bases in between. This CDR3 has 16 residues. The germline gives CDR1 SNHLY, CDR2 FYNNEI. As DNA, the CDR3 is TGTGCCAGCCGTAGTAATCCGGGACTAAATAATGAAAAACTGTTTTTT. Amino acids: CASRSNPGLNNEKLFF.

The chain is built from TRBV19 and TRBJ2-2; D is possibly TRBD2 (6 bases). This CDR3 is 16 amino acids long. The V gene's germline CDR1 is LNHDA and CDR2 SQIVND (reference sequence). V was trimmed by 7 bases and J by 1 base, leaving 16 bases between them. CDR3 residues: CASTNSWGENTGELFF. CDR3 in DNA: TGTGCCAGTACTAACTCTTGGGGGGAGAACACCGGGGAGCTGTTTTTT.

J is TRBJ2-5 and V is TRBV7-2; 7 bases line up with TRBD2. The J segment lost 4 bases and the V segment lost 8 bases, leaving 13 bases of the junction unmatched. This CDR3 is built from 15 residues. CDR1 is SGHTA and CDR2 is FQGNSA in the germline V gene. Here the CDR3 DNA reads TGTGCCAGCTCCTTACCTGGGGGGGAGAGAGAGACCCAGTACTTC. This codes for CASSLPGGERETQYF.

In its sample, this clonotype was seen many times. The rearrangement joins TRBV7-8 to TRBJ2-5, with TRBD2 as a possible D gene (6 bases). V was trimmed by 4 bases and J by 5 bases, leaving 11 bases between them. CDR1 is SGHVS, CDR2 FQNEAQ, per germline. The CDR3 consists of 13 residues. CDR3 bases: TGTGCCAGCAGCTCGACTAGTAGCGAGACCCAGTACTTC. Translation gives CASSSTSSETQYF.

This clonotype has a handful of counts. The chain combines TRBV5-6 with TRBJ1-1; 11 nucleotides match TRBD1. This CDR3 region has 17 residues. Per germline, CDR1 SGHDT and CDR2 YYEEEE. Germline trimming cut 1 base from V and 1 base from J; bases unmatched to any gene: 6. Here the CDR3 reads CASSLRTGGVGNTEAFF. The CDR3 bases are TGTGCCAGCAGCTTGAGGACAGGGGGCGTCGGGAACACTGAAGCTTTCTTT.

Points on this clonotype: A single base separates this from a much larger clone, so it may be a read error. This chain connects TRBV7-6 to TRBJ2-5; D possibly corresponds to TRBD2 (7 bases). CDR3 length equals 16 residues. Trimming pared 1 base from V and 7 bases from J, leaving 19 bases between. Per germline, CDR1 SGHVS and CDR2 FNYEAQ. The CDR3: CASSLGGGGAGGTQYF. DNA for the CDR3: TGTGCCAGCAGCTTAGGTGGTGGGGGGGCCGGTGGGACCCAGTACTTC.

The J gene is TRBJ1-2, the V gene TRBV20-1; D is possibly TRBD1 (5 bases). Germline assignment: CDR1 DFQATT and CDR2 SNEGSKA (reference sequence). V shed 4 bases and J shed 7 bases, with 19 bases lying between them. The CDR3 covers 14 residues. CDR3: CSAILAGLFSGYTF. The CDR3 DNA follows: TGCAGTGCTATTTTAGCAGGGTTATTTAGTGGCTACACCTTC.

This chain uses TRBV20-1 with TRBJ1-1; D remains ambiguous. Trimming stripped 3 bases from V and 4 bases from J, with 9 bases between. CDR1 and CDR2 from the germline V gene are DFQATT and SNEGSKA (reference sequence). The CDR3 totals 12 residues. CDR3 nucleotides: TGCAGTGCTAGCGGTAGGTCCACTGAAGCTTTCTTT. It specifies CSASGRSTEAFF.

The gene calls are TRBV5-6 and TRBJ2-3; 8 bases map to TRBD1. CDR3 length equals 16 residues. Germline assignment: CDR1 SGHDT and CDR2 YYEEEE. V trimming: 4 bases; J trimming: 3 bases; junction bases outside the gene matches: 10. CDR3 DNA: TGTGCCAGCAGCCAACCCCGGGACAGGCATACAGATACGCAGTATTTT. Translating gives CASSQPRDRHTDTQYF.

This clonotype showed up just a few times. The chain links TRBV29-1 to TRBJ2-7; 7 bases agree with TRBD1. CDR3 size: 13 residues. Germline trimming cut 6 bases from V and 3 bases from J; bases unmatched to any gene: 8. CDR1 is SQVTM and CDR2 is ANQGSEA in the germline V gene. CDR3: CSVQTDRDYEQYF. The CDR3 DNA sequence: TGCAGCGTCCAGACCGACAGGGACTACGAGCAGTACTTC.

A single count supports this clonotype. This chain uses TRBV18 with TRBJ2-1; TRBD1 is a possible D gene (5 bases). V was pared by 3 bases and J by 6 bases, with 15 bases between. The CDR3 contains 15 residues. The germline V gene encodes CDR1 KGHSH and CDR2 LQKENI. Here the CDR3 DNA reads TGTGCCAGCTCACCCATTCAGGGCCCGAGCAATGAGCAGTTCTTC. This translates into CASSPIQGPSNEQFF.

The sample holds a few counts of this clonotype. The rearrangement uses TRBV20-1 and TRBJ1-6; weak D call: TRBD1 (5 bases). V lost 3 bases and J lost 5, with 11 bases in between. Germline assignment: CDR1 DFQATT and CDR2 SNEGSKA (reference sequence). The CDR3 consists of 14 residues. CDR3 protein: CSAREGMNNSPLHF. Written as DNA, the CDR3 is TGCAGTGCTAGGGAGGGGATGAATAATTCACCCCTCCACTTT.

The rearrangement joins TRBV5-1 to TRBJ2-7; 8 bases map to TRBD1. The CDR3 has 17 residues. V lost 3 bases and J lost 2; bases outside the gene matches: 13. The V gene's germline CDR1 is SGHRS and CDR2 YFSETQ. The CDR3 is CASSSPIGDRGAYEQYF. CDR3 nucleotides: TGCGCCAGCAGCTCCCCTATCGGTGACAGGGGTGCCTACGAGCAGTACTTC.

This clonotype was seen many times. The rearrangement uses TRBV12-3 or TRBV12-4 and TRBJ2-1; D gene unclear. The CDR3 is 17 amino acids. Trimming took 3 bases from V and 0 from J, leaving 15 bases between them. The CDR3 loop is CASSFGAGSSSYNEQFF. The CDR3 DNA follows: TGTGCCAGCAGTTTTGGCGCTGGGTCCAGCTCCTACAATGAGCAGTTCTTC.

The chain has TRBV7-2 and TRBJ1-5; D unresolved. The CDR3 loop spans 14 amino acids. Looked up from germline, CDR1 is SGHTA and CDR2 is FQGNSA. V lost 1 base, J lost 3 bases, and 7 bases lay in between. CDR3 sequence reads: CASSLETINQPQHF. DNA for the CDR3: TGTGCCAGCAGCTTAGAGACGATCAATCAGCCCCAGCATTTT.